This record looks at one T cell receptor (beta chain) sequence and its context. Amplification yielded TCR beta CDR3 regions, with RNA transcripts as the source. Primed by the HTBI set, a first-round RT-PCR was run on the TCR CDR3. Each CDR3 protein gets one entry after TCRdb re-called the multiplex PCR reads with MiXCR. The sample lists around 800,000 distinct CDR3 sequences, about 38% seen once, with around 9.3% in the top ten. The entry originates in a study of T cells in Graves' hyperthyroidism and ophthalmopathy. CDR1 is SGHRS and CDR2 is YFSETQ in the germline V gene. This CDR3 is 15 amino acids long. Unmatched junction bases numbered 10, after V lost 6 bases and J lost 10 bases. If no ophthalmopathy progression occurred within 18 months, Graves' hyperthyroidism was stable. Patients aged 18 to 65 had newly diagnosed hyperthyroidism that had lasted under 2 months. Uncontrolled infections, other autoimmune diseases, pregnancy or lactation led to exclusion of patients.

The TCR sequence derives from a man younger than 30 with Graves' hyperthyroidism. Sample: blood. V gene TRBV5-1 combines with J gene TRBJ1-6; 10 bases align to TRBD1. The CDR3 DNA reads TGCGCCAGCAACCGTCAGGGGGACAGGGGATCACCCCTCCACTTT. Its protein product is CASNRQGDRGSPLHF.